A single T cell receptor (beta chain) is shown here with its context. Its antigen is still unknown. This sample is drawn from a study of T cell responses to AZD1222 COVID-19 vaccine. Libraries were prepared by immunoSEQ multiplex PCR; TCRdb keeps only in-frame clonotypes and omits some of them. The sample consists of around 250,000 clones, approximately 93% of them appearing once. Broader study findings: Researchers report vaccine-associated CD4 TCRs spanning spike, with dominance at 160-218 and 743-854.

V was clipped by 2 bases and J by 3 bases, with 14 bases between them. Germline-derived CDR1 and CDR2 are SNHLY and FYNNEI. The CDR3 runs to 16 residues. The TCR comes from an adult in good health. The rearrangement joins TRBV2 to TRBJ1-5; D may be TRBD1 (5 bases). The material was peripheral blood, obtained on day 0 of AZD1222 vaccination. The CDR3 sequence is CASSELGLGNNQPQHF. The CDR3, as DNA: TGTGCCAGCAGTGAATTGGGGCTTGGAAACAATCAGCCCCAGCATTTT. Combining the CDR3 with reference TRBV2 and TRBJ1-5 gives the whole variable domain EPEVTQTPSHQVTQMGQEVILRCVPISNHLYFYWYRQILGQKVEFLVSFYNNEISEKSEIFDDQFSVERPDGSNFTLKIRSTKLEDSAMYFCASSELGLGNNQPQHFGDGTRLSIL.